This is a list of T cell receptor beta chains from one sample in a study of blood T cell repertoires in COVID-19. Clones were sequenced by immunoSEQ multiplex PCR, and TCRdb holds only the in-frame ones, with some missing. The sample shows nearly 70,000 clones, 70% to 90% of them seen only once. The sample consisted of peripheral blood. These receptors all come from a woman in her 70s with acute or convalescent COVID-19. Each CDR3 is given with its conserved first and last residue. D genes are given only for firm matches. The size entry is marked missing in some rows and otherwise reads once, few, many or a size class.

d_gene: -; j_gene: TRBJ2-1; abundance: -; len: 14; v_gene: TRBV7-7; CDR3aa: CASSLRGRNNEQFF; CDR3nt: TGTGCTAGCAGCTTAAGGGGGAGAAACAATGAGCAGTTCTTC
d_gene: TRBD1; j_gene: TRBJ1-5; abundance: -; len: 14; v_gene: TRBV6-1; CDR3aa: CASSEGQVYQPQHF; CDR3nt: TGTGCCAGCAGTGAGGGACAGGTCTATCAGCCCCAGCATTTT
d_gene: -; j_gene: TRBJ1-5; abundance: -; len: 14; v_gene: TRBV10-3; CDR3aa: CAINSGALNQPQHF; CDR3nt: TGTGCCATCAACTCAGGGGCTCTGAATCAGCCCCAGCATTTT
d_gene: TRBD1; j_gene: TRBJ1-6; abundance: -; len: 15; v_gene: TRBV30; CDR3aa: CAWSFSGTEVSPLHF; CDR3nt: TGTGCCTGGAGTTTTAGCGGGACAGAAGTTTCACCCCTCCACTTT
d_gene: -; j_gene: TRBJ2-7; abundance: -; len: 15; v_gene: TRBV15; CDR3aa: CATSRDGTGSDEQYF; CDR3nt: TGTGCCACCAGCAGAGATGGCACAGGCAGTGACGAGCAGTACTTC
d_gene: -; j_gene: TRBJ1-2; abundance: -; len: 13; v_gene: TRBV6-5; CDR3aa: CASSYSRLSGYTF; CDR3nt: TGTGCCAGCAGTTACTCCCGACTTAGTGGCTACACCTTC
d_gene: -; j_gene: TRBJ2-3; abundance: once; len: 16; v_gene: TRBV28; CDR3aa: CASSYGQGRPGDTQYF; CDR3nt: TGTGCCAGCAGCTACGGTCAGGGGCGCCCAGGAGATACGCAGTATTTT
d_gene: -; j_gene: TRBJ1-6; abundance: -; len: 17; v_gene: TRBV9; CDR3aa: CASSVEEGLMNNSPLHF; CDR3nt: TGTGCCAGCAGCGTAGAAGAGGGACTCATGAATAATTCACCCCTCCACTTT
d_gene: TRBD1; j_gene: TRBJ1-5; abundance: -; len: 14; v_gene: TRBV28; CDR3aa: CASRPQGRNQPQHF; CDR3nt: TGTGCCAGCAGACCACAGGGGCGCAATCAGCCCCAGCATTTT
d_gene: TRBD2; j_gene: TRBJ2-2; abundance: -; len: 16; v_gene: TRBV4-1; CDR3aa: CASSQASGGSRRELFF; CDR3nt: TGCGCCAGCAGCCAGGCTAGCGGGGGGAGTCGCCGGGAGCTGTTTTTT
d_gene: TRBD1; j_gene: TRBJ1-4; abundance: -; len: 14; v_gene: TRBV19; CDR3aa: CASSTDRGSEKLFF; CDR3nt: TGTGCCAGTAGTACGGACAGGGGTAGTGAAAAACTGTTTTTT